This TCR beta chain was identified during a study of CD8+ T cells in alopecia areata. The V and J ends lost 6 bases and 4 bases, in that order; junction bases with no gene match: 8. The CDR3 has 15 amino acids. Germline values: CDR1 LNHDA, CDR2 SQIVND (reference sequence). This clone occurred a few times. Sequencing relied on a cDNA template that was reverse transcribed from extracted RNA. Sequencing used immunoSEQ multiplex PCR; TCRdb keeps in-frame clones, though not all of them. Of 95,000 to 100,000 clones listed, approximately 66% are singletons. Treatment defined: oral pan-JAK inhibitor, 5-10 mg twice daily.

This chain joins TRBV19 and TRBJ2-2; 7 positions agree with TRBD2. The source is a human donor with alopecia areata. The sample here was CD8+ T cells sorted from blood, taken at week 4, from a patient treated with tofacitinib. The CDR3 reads CASRLQGGGTGELFF. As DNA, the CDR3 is TGTGCCAGTAGACTTCAGGGCGGGGGCACCGGGGAGCTGTTTTTT.